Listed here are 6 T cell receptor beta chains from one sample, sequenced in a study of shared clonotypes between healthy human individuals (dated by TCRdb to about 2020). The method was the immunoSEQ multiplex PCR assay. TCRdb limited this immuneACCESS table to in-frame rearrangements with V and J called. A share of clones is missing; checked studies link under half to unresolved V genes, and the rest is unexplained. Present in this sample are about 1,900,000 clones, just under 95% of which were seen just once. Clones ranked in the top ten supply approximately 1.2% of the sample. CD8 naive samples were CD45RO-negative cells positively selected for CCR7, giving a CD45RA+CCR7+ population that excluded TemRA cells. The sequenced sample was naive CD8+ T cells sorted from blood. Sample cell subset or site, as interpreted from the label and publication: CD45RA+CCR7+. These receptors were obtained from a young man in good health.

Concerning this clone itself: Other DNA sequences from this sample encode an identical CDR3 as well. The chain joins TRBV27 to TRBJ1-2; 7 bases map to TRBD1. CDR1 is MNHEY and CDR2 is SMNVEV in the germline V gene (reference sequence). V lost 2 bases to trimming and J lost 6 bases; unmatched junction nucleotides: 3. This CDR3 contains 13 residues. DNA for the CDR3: TGTGCCAGCAGTTTACAGGGGGTCGATGGCTACACCTTC. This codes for CASSLQGVDGYTF.

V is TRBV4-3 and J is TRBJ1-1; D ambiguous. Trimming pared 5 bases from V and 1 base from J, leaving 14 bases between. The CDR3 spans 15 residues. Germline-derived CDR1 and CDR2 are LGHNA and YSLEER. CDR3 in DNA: TGCGCCAGCAGCTTACACAGCTTTGAGAACACTGAAGCTTTCTTT. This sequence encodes CASSLHSFENTEAFF.

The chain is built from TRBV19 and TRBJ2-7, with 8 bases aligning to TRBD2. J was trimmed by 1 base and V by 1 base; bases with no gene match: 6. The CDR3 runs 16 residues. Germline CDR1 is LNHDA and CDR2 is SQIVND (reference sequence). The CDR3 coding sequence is TGTGCCAGTAGTATAGGCAATAGCGGGATTTCCTACGAGCAGTACTTC. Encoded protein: CASSIGNSGISYEQYF.

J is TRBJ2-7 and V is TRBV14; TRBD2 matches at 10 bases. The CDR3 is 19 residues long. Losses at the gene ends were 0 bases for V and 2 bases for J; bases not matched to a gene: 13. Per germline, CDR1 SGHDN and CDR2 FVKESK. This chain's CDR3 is CASSQEGELAGRHPYEQYF. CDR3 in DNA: TGTGCCAGCAGCCAAGAAGGAGAACTAGCGGGACGCCATCCCTACGAGCAGTACTTC.

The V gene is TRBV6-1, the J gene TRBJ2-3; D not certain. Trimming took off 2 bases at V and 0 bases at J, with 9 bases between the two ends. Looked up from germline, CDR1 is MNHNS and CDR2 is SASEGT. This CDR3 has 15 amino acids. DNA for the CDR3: TGTGCCAGCAGTGAATTAGTCTCTAGCACAGATACGCAGTATTTT. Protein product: CASSELVSSTDTQYF.

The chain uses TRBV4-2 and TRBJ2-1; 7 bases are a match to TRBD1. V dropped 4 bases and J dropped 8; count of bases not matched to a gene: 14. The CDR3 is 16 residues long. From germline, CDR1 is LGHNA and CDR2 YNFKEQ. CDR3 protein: CASSRLGTELGDEQFF. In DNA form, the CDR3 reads TGTGCCAGCAGCCGACTTGGGACAGAATTGGGTGATGAGCAGTTCTTC.